The entry below gives a single TCR beta chain sequence along with its context. These data are taken from a study of T cell changes during pregnancy in multiple sclerosis. CDR3 size: 15 residues. Trimming removed 0 bases at V and 7 bases at J, with 15 bases between. CDR1 and CDR2 from the germline V gene are LGHNA and YSLEER. TCRdb's copy holds only in-frame clones and misses some; the assay was immunoSEQ multiplex PCR. The sample carries around 40,000 clones, about 93% recorded once. The gene calls are TRBV4-3 and TRBJ1-2; tentatively, D is TRBD1 (5 bases). The source material was CD4+ T cells from peripheral blood mononuclear cells, sampled in the third trimester of pregnancy. The origin of this receptor is a female donor with multiple sclerosis, enrolled in a pregnancy study. This chain's CDR3 is CASSQDWGRAPGYTF. The CDR3 DNA reads TGCGCCAGCAGCCAAGATTGGGGCAGGGCTCCTGGCTACACCTTC.